This TCR beta chain originates from a study of T cell changes during pregnancy in multiple sclerosis. Profiling relied on immunoSEQ multiplex PCR, and the TCRdb table lists in-frame clones only, not all of them. The top ten clones hold about 4.1% of a sample with 40,000 to 50,000 clones, almost 95% of them seen once. With 5 bases clipped from V and 3 bases from J, the junction kept 6 bases outside the gene matches. There are 13 residues in the CDR3. CDR1 is SQVTM and CDR2 is ANQGSEA in the germline V gene. The chain carries TRBV29-1 and TRBJ1-1, with 7 positions matching TRBD1. Source: CD8+ T cells from peripheral blood mononuclear cells, taken in the first trimester of pregnancy. The sequence derives from a female donor with multiple sclerosis, enrolled in a pregnancy study. CDR3 DNA sequence: TGCAGCGTTTCTAACAGGGGATACACTGAAGCTTTCTTT. This sequence encodes CSVSNRGYTEAFF.